By share, the clone carrying this TCR beta chain ranks as medium-sized (0.01 to 0.1%). The source of the sample is a study of T cell responses to AZD1222 COVID-19 vaccine. Unmatched junction bases numbered 2, after V lost 6 bases and J lost 3 bases. Germline assignment: CDR1 MNHEY and CDR2 SMNVEV (reference sequence). The CDR3 has 12 residues. Sequencing used immunoSEQ multiplex PCR; TCRdb keeps in-frame clones, though not all of them. The sample lists 80,000 to 90,000 clones, 90% occurring once. This clonotype was obtained from an adult in good health. The specimen comprised peripheral blood, sampled on day 0 of AZD1222 vaccination. The rearrangement joins TRBV27 to TRBJ2-7; TRBD1 aligns across 7 bases. The CDR3 bases are TGTGCCAGCAGGGACAGGTACTACGAGCAGTACTTC. Translation: CASRDRYYEQYF.